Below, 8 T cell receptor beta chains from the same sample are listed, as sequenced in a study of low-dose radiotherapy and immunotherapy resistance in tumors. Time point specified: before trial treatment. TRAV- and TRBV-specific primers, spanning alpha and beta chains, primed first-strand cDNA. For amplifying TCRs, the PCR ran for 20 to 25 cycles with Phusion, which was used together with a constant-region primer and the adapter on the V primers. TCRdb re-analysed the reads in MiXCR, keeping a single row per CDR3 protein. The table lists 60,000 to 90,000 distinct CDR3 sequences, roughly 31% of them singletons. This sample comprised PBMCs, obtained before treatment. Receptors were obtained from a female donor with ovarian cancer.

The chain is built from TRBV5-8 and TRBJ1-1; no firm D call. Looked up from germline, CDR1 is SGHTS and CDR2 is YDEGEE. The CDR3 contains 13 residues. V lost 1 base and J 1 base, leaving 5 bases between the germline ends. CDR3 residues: CASSLTSNTEAFF. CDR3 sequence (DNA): TGTGCCAGCAGCTTGACCTCGAACACTGAAGCTTTCTTT.

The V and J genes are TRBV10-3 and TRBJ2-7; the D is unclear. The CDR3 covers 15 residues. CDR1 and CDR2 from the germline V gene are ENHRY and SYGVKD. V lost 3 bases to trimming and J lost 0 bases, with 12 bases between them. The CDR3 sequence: CAISDLSESSYEQYF. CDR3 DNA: TGTGCCATCAGTGATCTGTCCGAGAGCTCCTACGAGCAGTACTTC.

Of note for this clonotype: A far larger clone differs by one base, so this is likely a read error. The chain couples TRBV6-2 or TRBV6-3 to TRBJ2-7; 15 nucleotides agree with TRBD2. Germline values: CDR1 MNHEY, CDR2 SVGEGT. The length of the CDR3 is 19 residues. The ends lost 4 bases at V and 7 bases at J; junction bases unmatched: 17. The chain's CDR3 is CASSLRGTSGRSSYNEQYF. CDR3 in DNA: TGTGCCAGCAGTTTACGTGGGACTAGCGGGAGGAGCTCCTACAATGAGCAGTACTTC.

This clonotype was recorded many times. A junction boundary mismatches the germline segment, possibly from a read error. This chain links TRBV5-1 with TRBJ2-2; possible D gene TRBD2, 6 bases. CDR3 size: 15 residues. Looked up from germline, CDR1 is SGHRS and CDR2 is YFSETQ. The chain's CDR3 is CASSLGGVNTGELFF. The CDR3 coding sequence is TGTGCCAGCAGCTTAGGCGGGGTTAACACCGGGGAGCTGTTTTTT.

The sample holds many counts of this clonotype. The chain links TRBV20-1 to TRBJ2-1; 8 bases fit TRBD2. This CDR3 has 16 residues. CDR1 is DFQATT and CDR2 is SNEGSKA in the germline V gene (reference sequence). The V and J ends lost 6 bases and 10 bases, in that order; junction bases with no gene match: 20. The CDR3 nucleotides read TGCAGTGCCAGTGACGACATCTTAGCGGGACGGGGGGAGCAGTTCTTC. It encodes CSASDDILAGRGEQFF.

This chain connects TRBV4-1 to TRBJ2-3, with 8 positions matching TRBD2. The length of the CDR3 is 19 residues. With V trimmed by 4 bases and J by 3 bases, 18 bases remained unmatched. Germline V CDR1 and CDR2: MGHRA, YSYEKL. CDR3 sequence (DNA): TGCGCCAGCAGCCCCTCTCCCACGCTGGGTAGCGGGACAACAGATACGCAGTATTTT. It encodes CASSPSPTLGSGTTDTQYF.

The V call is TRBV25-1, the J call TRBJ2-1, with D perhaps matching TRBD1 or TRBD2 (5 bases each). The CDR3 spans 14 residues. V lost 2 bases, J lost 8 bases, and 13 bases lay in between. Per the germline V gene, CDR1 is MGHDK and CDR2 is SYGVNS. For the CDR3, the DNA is TGTGCCAGCAGTGAACCAGGGACGCGCGATGAGCAGTTCTTC. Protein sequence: CASSEPGTRDEQFF. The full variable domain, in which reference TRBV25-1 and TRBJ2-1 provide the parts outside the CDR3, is EADIYQTPRYLVIGTGKKITLECSQTMGHDKMYWYQQDPGMELHLIHYSYGVNSTEKGDLSSESTVSRIRTEHFPLTLESARPSHTSQYLCASSEPGTRDEQFFGPGTRLTVL.

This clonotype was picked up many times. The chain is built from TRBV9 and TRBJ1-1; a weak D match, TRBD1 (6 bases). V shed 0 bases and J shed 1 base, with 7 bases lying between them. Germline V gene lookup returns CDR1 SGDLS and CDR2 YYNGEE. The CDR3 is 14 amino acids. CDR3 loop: CASSVAGANTEAFF. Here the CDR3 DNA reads TGTGCCAGCAGCGTAGCAGGGGCGAACACTGAAGCTTTCTTT.